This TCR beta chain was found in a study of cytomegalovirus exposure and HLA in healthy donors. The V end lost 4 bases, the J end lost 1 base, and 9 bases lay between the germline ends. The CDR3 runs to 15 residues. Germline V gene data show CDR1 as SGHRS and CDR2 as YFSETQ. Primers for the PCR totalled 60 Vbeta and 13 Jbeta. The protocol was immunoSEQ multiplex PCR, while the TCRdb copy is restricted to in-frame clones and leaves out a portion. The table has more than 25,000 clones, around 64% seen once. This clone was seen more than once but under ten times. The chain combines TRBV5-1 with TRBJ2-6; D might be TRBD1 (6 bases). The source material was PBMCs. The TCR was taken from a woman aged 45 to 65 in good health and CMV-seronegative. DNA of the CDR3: TGCGCCAGCAGCGATACAGGGTCTGGGGCCAACGTCCTGACTTTC. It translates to CASSDTGSGANVLTF.